This T cell receptor (beta chain) was observed in a study of T cells after yellow fever vaccination. Whole-study results and caveats: Clonotypes found in both CD4 and CD8 compartments made up a small share. FACS-sorted repertoires might harbor abundant contaminating clonotypes from the bulk population.

As to this clonotype: Its antigen remains unknown.

TCRdb re-called the 5' RACE reads with MiXCR, one entry per CDR3 protein. The repertoire holds 500,000 to 650,000 distinct CDR3 sequences, with roughly 12% as singletons. J gave up 6 bases and V 1 base, and 8 bases lay outside the gene matches. This CDR3 spans 15 amino acids. Germline loops: CDR1 SGHRS, CDR2 YFSETQ. The starting material was PBMCs, obtained on the day of the yellow fever booster vaccination. V gene TRBV5-1 combines with J gene TRBJ2-7; TRBD1 agrees at 9 bases. This clonotype originated in a man aged 25 to 45 who received the YFV17D yellow fever vaccine. The CDR3 sequence: CASSLSGDRAGEQYF. The CDR3 DNA reads as TGCGCCAGCAGCTTGAGTGGGGACAGGGCGGGCGAGCAGTACTTC.